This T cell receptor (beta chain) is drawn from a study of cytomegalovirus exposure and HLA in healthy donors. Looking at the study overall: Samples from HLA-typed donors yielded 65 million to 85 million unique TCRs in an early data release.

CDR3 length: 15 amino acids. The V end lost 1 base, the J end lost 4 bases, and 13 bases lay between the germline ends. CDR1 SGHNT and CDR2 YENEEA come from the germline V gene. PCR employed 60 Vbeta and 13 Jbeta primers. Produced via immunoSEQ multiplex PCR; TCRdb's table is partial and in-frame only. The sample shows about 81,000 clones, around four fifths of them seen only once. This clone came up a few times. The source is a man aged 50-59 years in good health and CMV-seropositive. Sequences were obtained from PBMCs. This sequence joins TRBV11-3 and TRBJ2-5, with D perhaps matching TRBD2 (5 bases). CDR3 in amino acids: CASSLVVGGGETQYF. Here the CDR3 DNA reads TGTGCCAGCAGCTTAGTCGTTGGCGGAGGAGAGACCCAGTACTTC.